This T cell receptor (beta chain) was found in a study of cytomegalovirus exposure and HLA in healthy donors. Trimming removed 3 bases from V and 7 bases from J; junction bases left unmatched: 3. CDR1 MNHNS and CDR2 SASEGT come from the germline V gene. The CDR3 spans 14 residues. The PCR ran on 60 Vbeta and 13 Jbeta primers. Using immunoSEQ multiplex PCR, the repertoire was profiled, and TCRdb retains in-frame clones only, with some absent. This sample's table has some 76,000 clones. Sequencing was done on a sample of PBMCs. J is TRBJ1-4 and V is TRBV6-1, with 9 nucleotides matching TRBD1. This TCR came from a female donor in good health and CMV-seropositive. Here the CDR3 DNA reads TGTGCCAGCAGTGAGGGACAGGGTAGTGAAAAACTGTTTTTT. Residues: CASSEGQGSEKLFF.